These T cell receptor beta chains were read from a single sample in a study of CD4+ T cells in melanoma. Clones were read by immunoSEQ multiplex PCR, and TCRdb kept only the in-frame ones, dropping some. The sample records about 4,900 clones, about 61% being singletons. Sequenced material: cells from a culture (not recorded whether cultured in vitro). These receptors were obtained from a human donor with melanoma. Both conserved end residues are part of each CDR3. A D gene is named only where the DNA matches it firmly. Only some rows state a clone size, as once, few, many or a class for expanded clones.

>NA|NA|TRBJ1-2|TRBV5-4
TGTGCCAGCAGCTTACGGGGGGCTTATGGCTACACCTTC
CASSLRGAYGYTF
>TRBD1|NA|TRBJ2-5|TRBV4-2
TGTGCCAGCAGCCAAGATTATAGGGGGCGCCTTCAGACCCAGTACTTC
CASSQDYRGRLQTQYF
>TRBD2|once|TRBJ2-7|TRBV18
TGTGCCAGCTCAACGACTAGCGGTCGCATCTACGAGCAGTACTTC
CASSTTSGRIYEQYF
>TRBD2|medium-sized|TRBJ2-1|TRBV14
TGTGCCAGCAGCCCCGACCCTAGCGGGGGGCCCTACTCCTACAATGAGCAGTTCTTC
CASSPDPSGGPYSYNEQFF
>NA|NA|TRBJ2-3|TRBV7-9
TGTGCCAGCAGCTTAGCGCTTGCGGATACGCAGTATTTT
CASSLALADTQYF
>TRBD1|medium-sized|TRBJ1-2|TRBV7-2
TGTGCCAGCAGCACAGGGGGCGCGAGTGGCTACACCTTC
CASSTGGASGYTF
>NA|NA|TRBJ1-1|TRBV11-2
TGTGCCAGCAGCTTAGGGATAGTCACTGAAGCTTTCTTT
CASSLGIVTEAFF
>NA|NA|TRBJ2-1|TRBV15
TGTGCCACCAGCAGAACCCTCGGGGCCCTCTACAATGAGCAGTTCTTC
CATSRTLGALYNEQFF
>NA|once|TRBJ2-7|TRBV5-1
TGCGCCAGCAGCTCTCTGACCCCACCCTACGAGCAGTACTTC
CASSSLTPPYEQYF
>TRBD2|NA|TRBJ2-5|TRBV18
TGTGCCACCTCCGAGAAAGAGAGCGGGGGCTTTGGGGAGCAAGAGACCCAGTACTTC
CATSEKESGGFGEQETQYF
>NA|NA|TRBJ2-1|TRBV11-2
TGTGCCAGCAGCTTTTCTACAAGAGCGTTCTTC
CASSFSTRAFF
>TRBD2|NA|TRBJ2-7|TRBV30
TGTGCCTGGAGTGTCGGGGGGTCGACCTACGAGCAGTACTTC
CAWSVGGSTYEQYF
>NA|NA|TRBJ1-2|TRBV6-5
TGTGCCAGCAGCCCGACTACAGGGATCCATGGCTACACCTTC
CASSPTTGIHGYTF
>NA|medium-sized|TRBJ2-7|TRBV28
TGTGCCAGCACTCACTCCGATCGGCAGTACTTC
CASTHSDRQYF
>NA|NA|TRBJ1-5|TRBV28
TGTGCCAGCAGTAAAGTAGGGTTGCAGCCCCAGCATTTT
CASSKVGLQPQHF
>NA|NA|TRBJ1-1|TRBV28
TGTGCCAGCAGTTTACATACCGTGAACACTGAAGCTTTCTTT
CASSLHTVNTEAFF
>TRBD2|NA|TRBJ2-1|TRBV27
TGTGCCAGCAGTTCCCCCCGCGGCGGCCAGCGGGGGCCCAATGAGCAGTTCTTC
CASSSPRGGQRGPNEQFF
>NA|NA|TRBJ1-1|TRBV7-9
TGTGCCAGCAGCTTCTCCGGGAACACTGAAGCTTTCTTT
CASSFSGNTEAFF
>TRBD1|NA|TRBJ1-1|TRBV13
TGTGCCAGCAGCGTATGGACAGGGAACACTGAAGCTTTCTTT
CASSVWTGNTEAFF
>NA|NA|TRBJ2-5|TRBV5-1
TGCGCCAGCAGCTCGGGGGGATACAGGGCGGAGACCCAGTACTTC
CASSSGGYRAETQYF
>NA|NA|TRBJ1-5|TRBV5-6
TGTGCCAGCAGCTCTCGAATCTCCAGACAGACGAATCAGCCCCAGCATTTT
CASSSRISRQTNQPQHF
>NA|NA|TRBJ1-2|TRBV30
TGTGCCTGGAGCGAACAGGTCCGCTATGGCTACACCTTC
CAWSEQVRYGYTF
>TRBD2|medium-sized|TRBJ2-1|TRBV9
TGTGCCAGCAGCGATAGACTAGCGGGGGGGCGGGACTCTAATGAGCAGTTCTTC
CASSDRLAGGRDSNEQFF
>TRBD1|few|TRBJ1-2|TRBV5-4
TGTGCCAGCAGTTCCACAGGGGTGGTCCGTGGCTACACCTTC
CASSSTGVVRGYTF
>NA|medium-sized|TRBJ2-1|TRBV12-5
TGTGCTAGTGGTTTGTCGGCCTACAATGAGCAGTTCTTC
CASGLSAYNEQFF
>NA|NA|TRBJ2-7|TRBV27
TGTGCCAGCAGTTCAGCCCGCCAGGGTGGTTATGCATACGAGCAGTACTTC
CASSSARQGGYAYEQYF
>NA|NA|TRBJ2-1|TRBV27
TGTGCCAGCAGTTTCTCGGGGGTCAATGAGCAGTTCTTC
CASSFSGVNEQFF
>NA|NA|TRBJ2-5|TRBV9
TGTGCCAGCAGCGAGGCAGCAGGTGAAGAGACCCAGTACTTC
CASSEAAGEETQYF
>NA|few|TRBJ1-6|TRBV19
TGTGCCAGCTCCAGGAGCTCCTATAATTCACCCCTCCACTTT
CASSRSSYNSPLHF
>NA|few|TRBJ1-2|TRBV7-2
TGTGCCAGCAGTCAAACAGCTAACTATGGCTACACCTTC
CASSQTANYGYTF
>NA|NA|TRBJ1-6|TRBV3-1/TRBV3-2
TGTGCCAGCAGCCACCAGGGGCGGTCACCCCTCCACTTT
CASSHQGRSPLHF
>TRBD1|NA|TRBJ1-1|TRBV28
TGTGCCAGCAGCACTTTTACAGGGGGAGCTTTCTTT
CASSTFTGGAFF
>TRBD1|NA|TRBJ2-6|TRBV19
TGTGCCACCTCAACGGGGACAGGGGTGTCTGGGGCCAACGTCCTGACTTTC
CATSTGTGVSGANVLTF
>NA|NA|TRBJ2-7|TRBV28
TGTGCCAGCAGTTCCTACGGAATTTACGAGCAGTACTTC
CASSSYGIYEQYF
>TRBD1|NA|TRBJ2-7|TRBV5-4
TGTGCCAGCAGCGAAACAGGGGGACCGGCCTACGAGCAGTACTTC
CASSETGGPAYEQYF
>NA|NA|TRBJ1-2|TRBV30
TGTGCCTGGAGTCTGGGGCCCGTCGCCCTCCTTGGGTACACCTTC
CAWSLGPVALLGYTF
>NA|NA|TRBJ1-5|TRBV19
TGTGCCAGTAGTATCATTTCCGGGGGGCGTTTCGGTCAGCCCCAGCATTTT
CASSIISGGRFGQPQHF
>TRBD1|few|TRBJ1-2|TRBV5-5
TGTGCCAGCAGCACAGGGGGCGCGGATGGCTACACCTTC
CASSTGGADGYTF
>NA|NA|TRBJ2-7|TRBV5-4
TGTGCCAGCAGCCGGGACGGAAGCTCCTACGAGCAGTACTTC
CASSRDGSSYEQYF
>NA|NA|TRBJ1-2|TRBV3-1/TRBV3-2
TGTGCCAGCCGTTCCCGACAGGCCCCGTATGGCTACACCTTC
CASRSRQAPYGYTF
>TRBD1|few|TRBJ1-5|TRBV27
TGTGCCAGCAGTCCACAGGGGGCGGGTGGGTCCCAGCATTTT
CASSPQGAGGSQHF
>NA|once|TRBJ2-3|TRBV6-2/TRBV6-3
TGTGCCAGCAGTTACTTAGACAGCACAGATACGCAGTATTTT
CASSYLDSTDTQYF
>NA|NA|TRBJ1-4|TRBV30
TGTGCCTGGAGTTTTGGGTTTAGGGAAAAACTGTTTTTT
CAWSFGFREKLFF
>TRBD1|NA|TRBJ2-3|TRBV5-5
TGTGCCAGCAGCTTGGGGCCAGGGGGCGTAACAGATACGCAGTATTTT
CASSLGPGGVTDTQYF
>TRBD2|NA|TRBJ2-7|TRBV5-1
TGCGCCAGCAGCTTGCGGGGGGGCGACGAGCAGTACTTC
CASSLRGGDEQYF
>NA|medium-sized|TRBJ2-5|TRBV29-1
TGCAGCTTTGGGACCCTAGGAGAGACCCAGTACTTC
CSFGTLGETQYF
>TRBD1|NA|TRBJ1-5|TRBV4-1
TGCGCCAGCAGCCAAGAGTCAGGGGGTGGTCAGCCCCAGCATTTT
CASSQESGGGQPQHF
>NA|medium-sized|TRBJ1-1|TRBV20-1
TGCAGTGCTAGAGATCGGCCTGAAGCTTTCTTT
CSARDRPEAFF
>NA|NA|TRBJ2-7|TRBV5-4
TGTGCCAGCAGCTTGGAGAGTCTGAACGAGCAGTACTTC
CASSLESLNEQYF
>NA|NA|TRBJ1-1|TRBV6-5
TGTGCCAGCCGGAGGGGGTTTGGCACTGAAGCTTTCTTT
CASRRGFGTEAFF
>TRBD1|NA|TRBJ2-1|TRBV10-2
TGCGCCAGCAGGACAGGGTATGAGCAGTTCTTC
CASRTGYEQFF